These 24 T cell receptor beta chains originate from one sample sequenced in a study of beta chain features in type 1 diabetes. Findings and caveats of the study: Researchers report that Type 1 diabetes patients had moderately but significantly shorter TCRB CDR3s across all four CD4+ subsets.

The study reverse transcribed the entire isolated RNA, so it sequenced expressed TCRB transcripts. Profiled with immunoSEQ multiplex PCR; TCRdb holds only in-frame clones, not every one. The table has 640,000 or so clones, more than 12% seen once. Their antigen targets remain unknown. What was sequenced was naive CD4+ T cells from blood. These receptors all stem from a man younger than 35 with type 1 diabetes.

This clone was seen a few times. The chain uses TRBV28 and TRBJ1-1; D remains ambiguous. The CDR3 has 12 residues. V lost 4 bases and J lost 3, with 6 bases in between. Germline V gene lookup returns CDR1 MDHEN and CDR2 SYDVKM. In DNA, the CDR3 is TGTGCCAGCAGTTCTAAGTACACTGAAGCTTTCTTT. Protein sequence: CASSSKYTEAFF.

This clone was seen only a few times. V usage is TRBV5-1 and J usage is TRBJ2-3; a weak D match, TRBD1 (6 bases). The germline V and J ends were trimmed by 2 bases and 2 bases, with 18 bases remaining between them. This CDR3 has 17 amino acids. Germline loops: CDR1 SGHRS, CDR2 YFSETQ. The CDR3 nucleotides read TGCGCCAGCAGCTTCCTCGGTCAGGGGTCACCCACAGATACGCAGTATTTT. Translation gives CASSFLGQGSPTDTQYF.

This clone was observed a handful of times. The chain uses TRBV7-9 and TRBJ2-5; 7 bases are a match to TRBD2. Germline V gene sequence: CDR1 SEHNR, CDR2 FQNEAQ (reference sequence). This CDR3 region has 14 residues. V gave up 4 bases and J gave up 4 bases; unmatched junction bases: 6. DNA for the CDR3: TGTGCCAGCAGCTCCGCGGGAGCATCAGAGACCCAGTACTTC. Its translation is CASSSAGASETQYF.

The rearrangement uses TRBV5-4 and TRBJ2-2; D gene uncertain. The CDR3 covers 15 residues. Trimming shortened V by 4 bases and J by 3 bases, and 13 bases separated the two germline ends. CDR1 is SGHNT, CDR2 YYREEE, per germline (reference sequence). The CDR3 nucleotides are TGTGCCAGCAGCCTCCGTCCTTCAGACACCGGGGAGCTGTTTTTT. Amino acid sequence: CASSLRPSDTGELFF.

The chain recombines TRBV30 with TRBJ1-5, with TRBD1 matching 9 bases. This CDR3 has 18 amino acids. The J segment lost 4 bases and the V segment lost 5 bases, leaving 18 bases of the junction unmatched. Germline V gives CDR1 GTSNPN, CDR2 SVGIG (reference sequence). As DNA, the CDR3 is TGTGCCTGGGCCCGAGGGCTAGGACAGGGGTTTTTGAATCAGCCCCAGCATTTT. Protein sequence: CAWARGLGQGFLNQPQHF.

This clone was seen a few times. The rearrangement joins TRBV29-1 to TRBJ1-1; TRBD1 matches at 7 bases. This CDR3 contains 14 residues. With 6 bases clipped from V and 1 base from J, the junction kept 8 bases outside the gene matches. Germline CDR1 and CDR2: SQVTM and ANQGSEA. The CDR3: CSVTRGPQNTEAFF. The CDR3, as DNA: TGCAGCGTAACGAGGGGGCCCCAGAACACTGAAGCTTTCTTT.

A few counts support this clone. The chain links TRBV7-9 to TRBJ1-1, with D maybe TRBD1 (5 bases). Germline V gene data show CDR1 as SEHNR and CDR2 as FQNEAQ (reference sequence). Trimming left V 6 bases short and J 2 bases short, with 19 bases between. This CDR3 has 16 amino acids. CDR3 sequence: CASRRRTGQFNTEAFF. The CDR3 coding sequence is TGTGCCAGCAGACGTAGAACCGGACAATTTAACACTGAAGCTTTCTTT.

This clone was counted only a few times. The V call is TRBV7-9, the J call TRBJ2-7; maybe TRBD1 (6 bases). CDR3 size: 13 residues. The germline V and J ends were trimmed by 5 bases and 3 bases, with 11 bases remaining between them. Germline CDR1 SEHNR, CDR2 FQNEAQ (reference sequence). CDR3 in amino acids: CASSVGQYYEQYF. The DNA of the CDR3 is TGTGCCAGCAGCGTTGGACAGTACTACGAGCAGTACTTC. The full variable domain, with the rest looked up from reference TRBV7-9 and TRBJ2-7, is DTGVSQNPRHKITKRGQNVTFRCDPISEHNRLYWYRQTLGQGPEFLTYFQNEAQLEKSRLLSDRFSAERPKGSFSTLEIQRTEQGDSAMYLCASSVGQYYEQYFGPGTRLTVT.

Only a few counts were recorded for this clone. The chain couples TRBV7-9 to TRBJ1-2; D ambiguous. The CDR3 consists of 15 residues. Germline V gene sequence: CDR1 SEHNR, CDR2 FQNEAQ (reference sequence). Trimming took off 5 bases at V and 0 bases at J, with 13 bases between the two ends. The CDR3 spells CASSPQTEANYGYTF. CDR3 nucleotides: TGTGCCAGCAGCCCCCAGACTGAAGCTAACTATGGCTACACCTTC.

This chain joins TRBV27 and TRBJ2-7; D is unresolved. From germline, CDR1 is MNHEY and CDR2 SMNVEV (reference sequence). The V and J ends lost 7 bases and 5 bases respectively, with 15 bases between them. The CDR3 spans 13 residues. The CDR3 DNA follows: TGTGCCAGCACTGGACGGGTTGGCAACGAGCAGTACTTC. Translating it yields CASTGRVGNEQYF.

The chain employs TRBV29-1 and TRBJ1-5, with D unclear. In germline, CDR1 is SQVTM, CDR2 ANQGSEA. The CDR3 spans 13 residues. V gave up 3 bases and J gave up 3 bases, with 9 bases separating them. The CDR3 loop is CSVEWQDNQPQHF. CDR3 nucleotide sequence: TGCAGCGTTGAGTGGCAGGACAATCAGCCCCAGCATTTT.

The rearrangement joins TRBV6-5 to TRBJ1-1; 9 bases are shared with TRBD1. Trimming removed 6 bases from V and 5 bases from J; junction bases left unmatched: 10. From germline, CDR1 is MNHEY and CDR2 SVGAGI. The CDR3 sequence is 15 residues long. In DNA form, the CDR3 reads TGTGCCAGCAGCCGTAGTTACAGGGGGCGGACTGAAGCTTTCTTT. Translated: CASSRSYRGRTEAFF.

The chain couples TRBV9 to TRBJ1-6, with a possible D match to TRBD1 (5 bases). This CDR3 has 16 amino acids. The V end was cut by 3 bases, the J end by 0 bases, with 10 bases between. Germline CDR1 reads SGDLS; CDR2 reads YYNGEE. The CDR3 coding sequence is TGTGCCAGCAGCGGGGGGATAAGCTCCTATAATTCACCCCTCCACTTT. Its protein is CASSGGISSYNSPLHF.

This clone showed up just a few times. CDR3 DNA: TGTGCCAGCAGCCAAGATGGTCAAACTAGCTCGTACGAGCAGTACTTC. Protein sequence: CASSQDGQTSSYEQYF. The J gene is TRBJ2-7, the V gene TRBV4-2; the D gene is possibly TRBD2 (6 bases). The germline gives CDR1 LGHNA, CDR2 YNFKEQ. This CDR3 is built from 16 residues. V shed 0 bases and J shed 4 bases, with 16 bases lying between them.

The chain couples TRBV7-9 to TRBJ2-7; possibly TRBD1 for D (6 bases). The V gene's germline CDR1 is SEHNR and CDR2 FQNEAQ (reference sequence). V was trimmed by 5 bases and J by 4 bases, leaving 21 bases between them. The length of the CDR3 is 16 residues. The CDR3 loop reads CASSSASGTRPYEQYF. CDR3 in DNA: TGTGCCAGCAGCAGCGCCTCCGGGACAAGGCCTTACGAGCAGTACTTC.

This clone occurred a few times. The chain joins TRBV5-6 to TRBJ2-7, with D uncertain. This CDR3 region has 15 residues. V was cut by 0 bases and J by 3 bases, with 13 bases left in between. Germline-derived CDR1 and CDR2 are SGHDT and YYEEEE. DNA for the CDR3: TGTGCCAGCAGCTTGGCGGTCGGTGGGTTCTACGAGCAGTACTTC. Amino acid sequence: CASSLAVGGFYEQYF.

In nucleotides, the CDR3 is TGTGCCGTCTCCGTTATGGGGGTTCAAGAGACCCAGTACTTC. Translation gives CAVSVMGVQETQYF. This rearrangement joins TRBV10-3 to TRBJ2-5; D may correspond to TRBD1 or TRBD2 (5 bases each). The CDR3 is 14 residues long. Trimming shortened V by 11 bases and J by 2 bases, and 18 bases separated the two germline ends. In germline, CDR1 is ENHRY, CDR2 SYGVKD.

This clone appeared many times. Other DNA sequences in this sample translate to the same CDR3. The chain employs TRBV7-9 and TRBJ2-3; D is unclear. The V end lost 3 bases, the J end lost 2 bases, and 3 bases lay between the germline ends. CDR3 length: 12 residues. Germline V gives CDR1 SEHNR, CDR2 FQNEAQ (reference sequence). The CDR3, as DNA: TGTGCCAGCAGCTTGGACACAGATACGCAGTATTTT. Protein sequence: CASSLDTDTQYF. Full variable domain (outside the CDR3, taken from reference TRBV7-9 and TRBJ2-3): DTGVSQNPRHKITKRGQNVTFRCDPISEHNRLYWYRQTLGQGPEFLTYFQNEAQLEKSRLLSDRFSAERPKGSFSTLEIQRTEQGDSAMYLCASSLDTDTQYFGPGTRLTVL.

This clone was counted between two and nine times. Distinct nucleotide sequences in the sample also encode this CDR3. The chain couples TRBV30 to TRBJ1-1, with unresolved D. Trimming pared 1 base from V and 1 base from J, leaving 4 bases between. The germline V gene encodes CDR1 GTSNPN and CDR2 SVGIG (reference sequence). This CDR3 region has 12 residues. In DNA, the CDR3 is TGTGCCTGGAGTGGCGGGAACACTGAAGCTTTCTTT. Translation: CAWSGGNTEAFF. The entire variable domain, with the rest obtained from reference TRBV30 and TRBJ1-1, is as follows: SQTIHQWPATLVQPVGSPLSLECTVEGTSNPNLYWYRQAAGRGLQLLFYSVGIGQISSEVPQNLSASRPQDRQFILSSKKLLLSDSGFYLCAWSGGNTEAFFGQGTRLTVV.

The rearrangement joins TRBV21-1 to TRBJ1-5; no check of the table's D call, TRBD1, against the DNA was made. TRBV21-1 is termed a pseudogene. There are 16 residues in the CDR3. The chain's CDR3 is CASSKSRDSGNQPQHF. CDR3 bases: TGTGCCAGCAGCAAGTCCCGGGACAGCGGCAATCAGCCCCAGCATTTT.

This clone was picked up a small number of times. The V and J genes are TRBV5-1 and TRBJ2-2; tentatively, D is TRBD2 (5 bases). V shed 1 base and J shed 6 bases, with 13 bases lying between them. The CDR3 consists of 15 residues. Germline loops: CDR1 SGHRS, CDR2 YFSETQ. The CDR3 DNA is TGCGCCAGCAGCTTGCTTTTGGGAGACCCCGGGGAGCTGTTTTTT. Translating gives CASSLLLGDPGELFF.

The chain employs TRBV28 and TRBJ2-7; tentatively, D is TRBD1 or TRBD2 (5 bases each). The CDR3 covers 14 residues. The V end was cut by 7 bases, the J end by 1 base, with 14 bases between. Germline CDR1 and CDR2: MDHEN and SYDVKM. The CDR3 protein is CASTPAGTSYEQYF. DNA of the CDR3: TGTGCCAGCACCCCGGCAGGGACGTCCTACGAGCAGTACTTC.

The chain combines TRBV30 with TRBJ1-1; D is possibly TRBD1 (6 bases). This CDR3 region has 12 residues. Germline V gene lookup returns CDR1 GTSNPN and CDR2 SVGIG (reference sequence). The V gene lost 6 bases and the J gene lost 7 bases, with 15 bases spanning the gap. The CDR3 bases are TGTGCCTGCAAGGGGGGCCGAGTTGAAGCTTTCTTT. As protein: CACKGGRVEAFF.

The V call is TRBV7-9, the J call TRBJ1-5; TRBD1 aligns across 8 bases. Germline-derived CDR1 and CDR2 are SEHNR and FQNEAQ (reference sequence). This CDR3 has 13 residues. The V gene end was trimmed by 3 bases and the J gene end by 7 bases; junction bases not matched to a gene: 2. CDR3 protein: CASSLDRDQPQHF. The CDR3 nucleotides are TGTGCCAGCAGCTTGGACAGGGACCAGCCCCAGCATTTT.